By frequency in the sample, the clone carrying this T cell receptor (gamma chain) is large. Other nucleotide sequences in the sample specify the same CDR3. The data originate from a study of gamma-delta chains in newborns, infants, children. Overall study: Polyclonal expansion of innate γδ T cells after birth follows microbial exposure.

TCRdb re-called clones from the reads using CATT. The sample yields roughly 1,000 gamma-chain clones, around 4% seen once. With 2 bases clipped from V and 3 bases from J, the junction kept 4 bases outside the gene matches. Germline CDR1 reads GITISATS; CDR2 reads ISYDGTV (reference sequence). The CDR3 has 17 amino acids. This TCR was recovered from a child who was a newborn, infant or young child, either healthy, febrile or measles-vaccinated (not recorded which). The sample comprised blood. The chain joins TRGV9 to TRGJP. The CDR3 DNA reads as TGTGCCTTGTGGGAGGGGGCGCAAGAGTTGGGCAAAAAAATCAAGGTATTT. Translation: CALWEGAQELGKKIKVF.